The entry that follows covers one T cell receptor (beta chain) sequence. What it binds is not known. This specimen comes from a study of cytomegalovirus exposure and HLA in healthy donors. PCR involved 60 Vbeta and 13 Jbeta primers. Clones were sequenced by immunoSEQ multiplex PCR, and TCRdb holds only the in-frame ones, with some missing. Among 89,000 or so clones listed, 70% to 90% were seen once. Study findings and constraints: Across donors, sequencing depth was assumed by presence/absence analyses to be roughly uniform. Cytomegalovirus association was listed for 150 to 200 TCR beta chains.

V gave up 3 bases and J gave up 4 bases, with 15 bases separating them. Germline V gene lookup returns CDR1 SNHLY and CDR2 FYNNEI. CDR3 length: 16 amino acids. V usage is TRBV2 and J usage is TRBJ2-2, with D maybe TRBD2 (6 bases). The sample was PBMCs. This TCR came from a woman between 18 and 29 years old in good health and CMV-seropositive. The CDR3 protein is CASSDPQLAITGELFF. The CDR3 DNA is TGTGCCAGCAGTGACCCCCAACTAGCCATCACCGGGGAGCTGTTTTTT. Variable domain in full (rest from reference TRBV2 and TRBJ2-2): EPEVTQTPSHQVTQMGQEVILRCVPISNHLYFYWYRQILGQKVEFLVSFYNNEISEKSEIFDDQFSVERPDGSNFTLKIRSTKLEDSAMYFCASSDPQLAITGELFFGEGSRLTVL.